This section outlines one T cell receptor (beta chain) sequence together with its context. Its antigen is currently unknown. This specimen comes from a study of blood T cells in healthy people across ages. Per individual sample, total RNA of at least 5.5 micrograms was extracted. Germline CDR1 SGHDN, CDR2 FVKESK. This CDR3 has 15 amino acids. Study observations and caveats: A roughly linear age-dependent decrease characterized TCR beta diversity per million T cells. One million T cells yielded diversity estimates that were considered underestimates.

Primers used in a second PCR of roughly 6 to 12 cycles were a sample-barcoded 5' primer and a J-beta primer mix. Each cDNA was tagged by a template-switch adaptor containing 12 random nucleotides. TCRdb passed the 5' RACE reads through MiXCR, listing each CDR3 protein once. The data hold hundreds of thousands of distinct CDR3 sequences, with just over 55% observed a single time. The TCR sequence derives from a man in his forties or fifties in good health. J is TRBJ2-7 and V is TRBV14; D might be TRBD2 (6 bases). The J call is in doubt because the DNA end fits TRBJ2-5 better. The source material was blood. DNA for the CDR3: TGTGCCAGCAGCCAAGTATGGGGACTGGCGGAGACCCAGTACTTC. Its protein is CASSQVWGLAETQYF.